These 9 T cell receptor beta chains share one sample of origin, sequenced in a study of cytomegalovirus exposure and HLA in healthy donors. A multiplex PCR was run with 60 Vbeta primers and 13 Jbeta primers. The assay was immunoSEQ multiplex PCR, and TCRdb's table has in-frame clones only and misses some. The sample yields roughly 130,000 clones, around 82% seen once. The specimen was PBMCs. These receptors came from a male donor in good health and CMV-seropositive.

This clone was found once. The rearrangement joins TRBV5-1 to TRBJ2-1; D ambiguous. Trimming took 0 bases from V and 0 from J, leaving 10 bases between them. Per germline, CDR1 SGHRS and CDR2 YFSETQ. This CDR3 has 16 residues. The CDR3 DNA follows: TGCGCCAGCAGCTTGGGTGAGGCTAGCTCCTACAATGAGCAGTTCTTC. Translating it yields CASSLGEASSYNEQFF.

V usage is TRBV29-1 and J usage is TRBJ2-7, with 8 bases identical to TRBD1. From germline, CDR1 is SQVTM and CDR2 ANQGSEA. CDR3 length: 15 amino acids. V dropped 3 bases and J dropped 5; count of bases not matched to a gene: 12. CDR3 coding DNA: TGCAGCGTTGAGAGCCCGGACAGGGTCGGGGACGAGCAGTACTTC. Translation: CSVESPDRVGDEQYF.

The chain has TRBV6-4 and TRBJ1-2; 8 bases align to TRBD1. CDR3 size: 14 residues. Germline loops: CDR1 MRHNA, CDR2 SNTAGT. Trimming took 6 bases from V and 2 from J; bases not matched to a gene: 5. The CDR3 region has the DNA TGTGCCAGCAGCCCAGGACAGGGCAACTATGGCTACACCTTC. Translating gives CASSPGQGNYGYTF.

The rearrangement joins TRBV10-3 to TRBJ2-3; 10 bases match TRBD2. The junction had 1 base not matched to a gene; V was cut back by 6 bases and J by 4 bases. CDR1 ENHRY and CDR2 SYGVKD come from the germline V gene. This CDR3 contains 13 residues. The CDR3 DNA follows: TGTGCCATCAGAGCGGGAGGGCCAGATACGCAGTATTTT. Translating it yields CAIRAGGPDTQYF.

The CDR3 protein is CAWRDRSNQPQHF. DNA for the CDR3: TGTGCCTGGAGGGACAGATCTAATCAGCCCCAGCATTTT. The V and J genes are TRBV30 and TRBJ1-5; D might be TRBD1 (6 bases). The CDR3 is 13 residues long. V was trimmed by 3 bases and J by 4 bases, leaving 10 bases between them. Germline lookup yields CDR1 GTSNPN and CDR2 SVGIG (reference sequence).

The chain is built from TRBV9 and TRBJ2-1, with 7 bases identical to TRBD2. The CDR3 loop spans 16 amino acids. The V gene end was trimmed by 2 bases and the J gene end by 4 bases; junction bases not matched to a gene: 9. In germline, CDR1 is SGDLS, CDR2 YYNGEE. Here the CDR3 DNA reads TGTGCCAGCAGCGTTCCAACTAGCGCAGGGTACAATGAGCAGTTCTTC. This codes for CASSVPTSAGYNEQFF.

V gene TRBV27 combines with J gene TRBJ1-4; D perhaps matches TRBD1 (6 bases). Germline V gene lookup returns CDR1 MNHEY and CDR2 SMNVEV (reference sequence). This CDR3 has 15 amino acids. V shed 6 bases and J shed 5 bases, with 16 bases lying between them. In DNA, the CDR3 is TGTGCCAGCAGGAGAAGCGGGACACTCAATGAAAAACTGTTTTTT. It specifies CASRRSGTLNEKLFF.

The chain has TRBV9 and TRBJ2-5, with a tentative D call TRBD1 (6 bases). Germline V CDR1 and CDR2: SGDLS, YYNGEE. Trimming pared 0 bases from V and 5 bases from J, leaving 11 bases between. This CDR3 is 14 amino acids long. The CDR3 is CASSVGTGPETQYF. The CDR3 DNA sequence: TGTGCCAGCAGCGTAGGAACAGGGCCGGAGACCCAGTACTTC. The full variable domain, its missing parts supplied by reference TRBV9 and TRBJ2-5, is DSGVTQTPKHLITATGQRVTLRCSPRSGDLSVYWYQQSLDQGLQFLIQYYNGEERAKGNILERFSAQQFPDLHSELNLSSLELGDSALYFCASSVGTGPETQYFGPGTRLLVL.

The CDR3 spells CASNLIGRRGRGQETQYF. In DNA, the CDR3 is TGCGCCAGCAATTTAATAGGGAGGAGAGGTAGAGGGCAAGAGACCCAGTACTTC. V and J are TRBV10-1 and TRBJ2-5, with D maybe TRBD2 (6 bases). Looked up from germline, CDR1 is WNHNN and CDR2 is SYGVQD (reference sequence). CDR3 size: 18 residues. V dropped 7 bases and J dropped 2 bases, with 26 bases sitting between them.